These 10 T cell receptor beta chains share one sample of origin, sequenced in a study of cytomegalovirus exposure and HLA in healthy donors (dated by TCRdb to about 2017). Receptor libraries were prepared by the immunoSEQ multiplex PCR assay. For the multiplex PCR, a mixture combining 60 forward primers for TCR Vbeta segments and 13 reverse primers for TCR Jbeta segments was used. TCRdb's version of the immuneACCESS table is confined to in-frame rearrangements and falls short of the full clone set. An unresolved V gene accounts for under half of the shortfall where checked; the remainder is of unknown origin. For this sample there are tens of thousands of clones; under 85% appear just once. Clones ranked in the top ten supply about 3% of the sample. The sample comprised PBMCs. These TCRs come from a middle-aged woman in good health and CMV-seronegative.

This chain connects TRBV9 to TRBJ2-7; the match to TRBD1 covers 7 bases. Losses at the gene ends were 3 bases for V and 4 bases for J; bases not matched to a gene: 7. The CDR3 runs 14 residues. Germline V gives CDR1 SGDLS, CDR2 YYNGEE. This CDR3 reads CASSAPGQIYEQYF. Written as DNA, the CDR3 is TGTGCCAGCAGCGCGCCGGGACAGATATACGAGCAGTACTTC.

This sequence joins TRBV15 and TRBJ2-3; TRBD2 matches 9 bases. Losses at the gene ends were 0 bases for V and 1 base for J; bases not matched to a gene: 5. CDR1 and CDR2 (germline): LNHNV, YYDKDF (reference sequence). The CDR3 loop spans 17 amino acids. Here the CDR3 reads CATSRDRRTSGTDTQYF. The CDR3 DNA reads TGTGCCACCAGCAGAGATAGGAGGACTAGCGGCACAGATACGCAGTATTTT. Together with reference TRBV15 and TRBJ2-3, the CDR3 gives the full variable domain: DAMVIQNPRYQVTQFGKPVTLSCSQTLNHNVMYWYQQKSSQAPKLLFHYYDKDFNNEADTPDNFQSRRPNTSFCFLDIRSPGLGDTAMYLCATSRDRRTSGTDTQYFGPGTRLTVL.

The J gene is TRBJ1-2, the V gene TRBV4-1; 8 nucleotides match TRBD1. Germline CDR1 and CDR2: MGHRA and YSYEKL. V was clipped by 0 bases and J by 8 bases; unmatched bases: 14. The CDR3 runs to 17 residues. The DNA of the CDR3 is TGCGCCAGCAGCCAAGACCCGGGACAGGTGGGGTTCGGCGGCTACACCTTC. Encoded protein: CASSQDPGQVGFGGYTF.

The CDR3 sequence: CASSPGGVGWNYGYTF. The CDR3 DNA sequence: TGTGCCAGCAGCCCAGGAGGGGTGGGGTGGAACTATGGCTACACCTTC. The rearrangement uses TRBV7-2 and TRBJ1-2; D may be TRBD1 (5 bases). Germline assignment: CDR1 SGHTA and CDR2 FQGNSA. This CDR3 has 16 residues. Trimming removed 5 bases at V and 2 bases at J, with 18 bases between.

The chain employs TRBV5-1 and TRBJ1-4, with 8 bases matching TRBD1. The ends lost 3 bases at V and 1 base at J; junction bases unmatched: 5. The V gene's germline CDR1 is SGHRS and CDR2 YFSETQ. This CDR3 region has 16 residues. This chain's CDR3 is CASSWTGTGTNEKLFF. Written as DNA, the CDR3 is TGCGCCAGCAGCTGGACAGGGACAGGAACTAATGAAAAACTGTTTTTT.

The chain is built from TRBV6-1 and TRBJ2-3; 14 nucleotides agree with TRBD2. CDR1 is MNHNS and CDR2 is SASEGT in the germline V gene. This CDR3 has 19 residues. V was clipped by 4 bases and J by 6 bases; unmatched bases: 15. The CDR3 coding sequence is TGTGCCAGCAGTGCCTCTCACCCAAGACTAGCGGGAGGGCCTGATACGCAGTATTTT. Its protein is CASSASHPRLAGGPDTQYF.

DNA for the CDR3: TGTGCCAGCAGGGGACTAGCGTACGAGCAGTACTTC. Translation gives CASRGLAYEQYF. This rearrangement joins TRBV28 to TRBJ2-7; 10 nucleotides line up with TRBD2. The germline CDR1 and CDR2 sequences are MDHEN and SYDVKM. V lost 6 bases, J lost 4 bases, and 0 bases stayed unmatched. The length of the CDR3 is 12 residues.

The CDR3 DNA follows: TGTGCCAGCAGTTCCGGGTACGCCGGGGAGCTGTTTTTT. Protein sequence: CASSSGYAGELFF. The V and J genes are TRBV27 and TRBJ2-2; D gene ambiguous. Trimming took 4 bases from V and 6 from J, leaving 9 bases between them. There are 13 residues in the CDR3. The germline gives CDR1 MNHEY, CDR2 SMNVEV (reference sequence).

The rearrangement links TRBV4-1 to TRBJ2-5, with 11 positions matching TRBD2. Looked up from germline, CDR1 is MGHRA and CDR2 is YSYEKL. V lost 0 bases and J lost 12; bases outside the gene matches: 9. This CDR3 has 15 amino acids. CDR3 residues: CASSQDTLAGEGEYF. The CDR3 DNA sequence: TGCGCCAGCAGCCAAGATACACTAGCGGGAGAAGGGGAGTACTTC.

The chain joins TRBV7-8 to TRBJ1-2, with TRBD1 as a possible D gene (6 bases). Trimming left V 1 base short and J 8 bases short, with 11 bases between. The CDR3 has 13 amino acids. Per the germline V gene, CDR1 is SGHVS and CDR2 is FQNEAQ. CDR3 sequence reads: CASSLVGARGYTF. Here the CDR3 DNA reads TGTGCCAGCAGCTTAGTGGGGGCCCGGGGCTACACCTTC.